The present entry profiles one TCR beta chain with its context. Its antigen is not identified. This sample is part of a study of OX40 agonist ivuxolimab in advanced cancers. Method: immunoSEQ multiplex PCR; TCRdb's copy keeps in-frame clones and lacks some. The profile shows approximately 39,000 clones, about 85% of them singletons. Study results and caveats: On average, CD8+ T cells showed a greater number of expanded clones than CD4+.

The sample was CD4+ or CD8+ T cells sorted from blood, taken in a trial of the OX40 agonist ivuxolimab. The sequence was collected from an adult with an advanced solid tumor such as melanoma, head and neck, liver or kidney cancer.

CDR3: CAWRDQSLFTDTQYF. CDR3 DNA sequence: TGTGCCTGGAGGGATCAGTCCCTTTTCACAGATACGCAGTATTTT. V gene TRBV30 combines with J gene TRBJ2-3; D is unclear. V shed 3 bases and J shed 2 bases, with 15 bases lying between them. Germline loops: CDR1 GTSNPN, CDR2 SVGIG (reference sequence). The CDR3 length is 15 residues. The full variable domain, rest sourced from reference TRBV30 and TRBJ2-3, is SQTIHQWPATLVQPVGSPLSLECTVEGTSNPNLYWYRQAAGRGLQLLFYSVGIGQISSEVPQNLSASRPQDRQFILSSKKLLLSDSGFYLCAWRDQSLFTDTQYFGPGTRLTVL.